Given below is one TCR beta chain in context. The source of the sample is a study of blood T cell repertoires in COVID-19. For the study at large: From the United States, Italy and Spain came samples of acute and convalescent COVID-19.

The method was immunoSEQ multiplex PCR; TCRdb's version includes in-frame clones alone and lacks a portion of them. This table holds roughly 40,000 clones, 88% found once. The germline gives CDR1 MNHEY, CDR2 SVGAGI. J gave up 4 bases and V 6 bases, and 2 bases lay outside the gene matches. The CDR3 is made up of 15 amino acids. Input material: peripheral blood. The sequence came from a human donor in a cohort sampled during active COVID-19. This sequence joins TRBV6-5 and TRBJ2-1; 14 positions match TRBD2. The CDR3 reads CASSRLAGGYNEQFF. DNA for the CDR3: TGTGCCAGCAGCCGACTAGCGGGAGGGTACAATGAGCAGTTCTTC.